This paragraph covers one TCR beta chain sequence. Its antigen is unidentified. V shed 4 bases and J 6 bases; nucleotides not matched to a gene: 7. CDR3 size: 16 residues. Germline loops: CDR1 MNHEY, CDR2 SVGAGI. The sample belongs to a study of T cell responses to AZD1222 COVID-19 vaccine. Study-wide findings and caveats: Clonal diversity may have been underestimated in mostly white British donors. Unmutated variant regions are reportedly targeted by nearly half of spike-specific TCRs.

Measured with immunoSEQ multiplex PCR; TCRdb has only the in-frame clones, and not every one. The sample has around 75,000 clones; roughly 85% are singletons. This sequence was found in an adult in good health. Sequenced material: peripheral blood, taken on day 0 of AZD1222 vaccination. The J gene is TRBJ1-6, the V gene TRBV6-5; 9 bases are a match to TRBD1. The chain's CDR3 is CASSWGQGDLNSPLHF. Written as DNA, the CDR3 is TGTGCCAGCAGTTGGGGACAGGGCGATCTTAATTCACCCCTCCACTTT.